The text below deals with one T cell receptor (beta chain). Its antigen is not identified. Separate alpha and beta amplification began at the second PCR step. Cells stained for CD3, CD4, CD8, CD45RA and CD27 were sorted into four subsets. The data were taken from a study of naive and memory T cell subsets. Notes on the study in general: From naive to CM, EM and EMRA, diversity decreased and Gini increased.

Two oligonucleotides, mixed equimolar, formed the beta constant-region primer covering TRBC1 and TRBC2. Nested alpha and beta constant-region primers with the SP2 primer drove four PCR rounds on ligated cDNA. From the UMI-ligation and nested PCR reads, TCRdb called clonotypes with MiXCR, one entry per CDR3 protein. The data hold tens of thousands of distinct CDR3 sequences, with roughly 20% observed a single time. Sequenced sample: effector memory CD4+ T cells from blood. The subset: effector memory, CD45RA- CD27-. The clonotype was recovered from a human donor in good health.

CDR3 sequence: CSARPGLAELYEQYF. CDR3 sequence (DNA): TGCAGTGCTAGACCTGGACTAGCGGAGCTCTACGAGCAGTACTTC. This sequence joins TRBV20-1 and TRBJ2-7, with TRBD2 matching 10 bases. CDR3 size: 15 residues. Germline V gene lookup returns CDR1 DFQATT and CDR2 SNEGSKA (reference sequence). J lost 3 bases, V lost 2 bases, and 7 bases had no gene match.